This paragraph reports one T cell receptor (beta chain). As yet, its antigen is unknown. This entry is derived from a study of Tregs in tolerant kidney transplant recipients. As for the study in general: A 3-day belatacept mixed lymphocyte reaction, sometimes plus 5-day graft donor restimulation, preceded CD4+CD25+CD127- sorting. Sorting used antibodies to exclude donor cells.

General study results and limits: Tregs expanded with activated donor B cells seemed most donor-specific.

Sequencing used immunoSEQ multiplex PCR; TCRdb keeps in-frame clones, though not all of them. The data show approximately 45,000 clones, roughly 95% seen once. Trimming took 6 bases from V and 1 from J, leaving 11 bases between them. From germline, CDR1 is MNHNS and CDR2 SASEGT. CDR3 length equals 14 residues. The sample taken for sequencing was Tregs from blood cultured with allogeneic cells. V gene TRBV6-1 combines with J gene TRBJ2-3; TRBD2 is a possible D gene (6 bases). This receptor was taken from a human donor in good health. DNA for the CDR3: TGTGCCAGCAGGCTGGGCGGGGGCACAGATACGCAGTATTTT. Translating it yields CASRLGGGTDTQYF.